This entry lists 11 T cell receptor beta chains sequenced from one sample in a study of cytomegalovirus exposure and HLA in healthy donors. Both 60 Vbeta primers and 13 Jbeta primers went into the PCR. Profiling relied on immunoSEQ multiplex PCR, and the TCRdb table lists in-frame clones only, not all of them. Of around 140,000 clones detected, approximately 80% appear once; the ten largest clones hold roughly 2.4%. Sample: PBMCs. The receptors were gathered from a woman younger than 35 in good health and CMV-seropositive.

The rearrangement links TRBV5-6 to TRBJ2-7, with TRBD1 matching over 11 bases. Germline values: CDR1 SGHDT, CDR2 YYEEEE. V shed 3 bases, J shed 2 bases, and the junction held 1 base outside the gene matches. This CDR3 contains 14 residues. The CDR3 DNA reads TGTGCCAGCAGCTGGGGACAGGGGGCCTACGAGCAGTACTTC. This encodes CASSWGQGAYEQYF. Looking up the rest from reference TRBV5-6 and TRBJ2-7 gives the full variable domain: DAGVTQSPTHLIKTRGQQVTLRCSPKSGHDTVSWYQQALGQGPQFIFQYYEEEERQRGNFPDRFSGHQFPNYSSELNVNALLLGDSALYLCASSWGQGAYEQYFGPGTRLTVT.

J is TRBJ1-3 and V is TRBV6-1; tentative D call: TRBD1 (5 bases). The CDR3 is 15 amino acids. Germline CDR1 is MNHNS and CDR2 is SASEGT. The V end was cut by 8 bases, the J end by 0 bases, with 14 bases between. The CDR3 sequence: CASSLGGLSGNTIYF. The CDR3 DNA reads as TGTGCCAGCTCCCTGGGGGGACTCTCTGGAAACACCATATATTTT.

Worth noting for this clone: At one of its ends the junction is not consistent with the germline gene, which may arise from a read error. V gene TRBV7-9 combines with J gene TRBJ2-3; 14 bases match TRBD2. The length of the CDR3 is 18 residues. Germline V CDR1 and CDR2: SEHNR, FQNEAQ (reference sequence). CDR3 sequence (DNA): TGTTCCAGCAGCTCGACTAGCGGGGGGGCAAGTAGCACAGATACGCAGTATTTT. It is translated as CSSSSTSGGASSTDTQYF.

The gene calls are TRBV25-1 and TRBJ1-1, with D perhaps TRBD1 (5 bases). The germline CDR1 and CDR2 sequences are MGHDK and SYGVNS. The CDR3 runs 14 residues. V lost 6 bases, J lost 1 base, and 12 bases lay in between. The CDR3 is CASSGGTPNTEAFF. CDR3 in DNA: TGTGCCAGCAGCGGGGGGACCCCGAACACTGAAGCTTTCTTT.

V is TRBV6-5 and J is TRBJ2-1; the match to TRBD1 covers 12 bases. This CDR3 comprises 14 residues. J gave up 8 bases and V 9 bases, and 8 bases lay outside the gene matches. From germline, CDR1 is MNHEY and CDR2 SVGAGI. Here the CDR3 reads CASSRDRGLDEQFF. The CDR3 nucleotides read TGTGCCAGTAGCCGGGACAGGGGGCTGGATGAGCAGTTCTTC.

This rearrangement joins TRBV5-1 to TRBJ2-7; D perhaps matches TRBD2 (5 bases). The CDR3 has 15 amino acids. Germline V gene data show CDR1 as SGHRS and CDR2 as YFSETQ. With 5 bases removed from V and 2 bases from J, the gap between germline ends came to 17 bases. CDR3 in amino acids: CASREAPLGTYEQYF. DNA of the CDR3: TGCGCCAGCAGGGAGGCCCCCCTCGGCACCTACGAGCAGTACTTC.

The CDR3, as DNA: TGTGCCAGTAGCTACAGACAGGGAGGATCCTACGAGCAGTACTTC. It encodes CASSYRQGGSYEQYF. This rearrangement joins TRBV19 to TRBJ2-7, with D perhaps TRBD1 (7 bases). Germline CDR1 and CDR2: LNHDA and SQIVND (reference sequence). The CDR3 consists of 15 residues. V was clipped by 6 bases and J by 1 base, with 16 bases between them.

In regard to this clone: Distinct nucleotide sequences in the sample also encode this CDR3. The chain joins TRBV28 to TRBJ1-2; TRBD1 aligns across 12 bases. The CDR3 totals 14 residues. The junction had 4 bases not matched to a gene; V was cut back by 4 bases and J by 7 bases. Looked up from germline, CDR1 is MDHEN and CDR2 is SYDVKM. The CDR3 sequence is CASSSGQGASGYTF. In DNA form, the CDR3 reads TGTGCCAGCAGTTCGGGACAGGGGGCAAGTGGCTACACCTTC.

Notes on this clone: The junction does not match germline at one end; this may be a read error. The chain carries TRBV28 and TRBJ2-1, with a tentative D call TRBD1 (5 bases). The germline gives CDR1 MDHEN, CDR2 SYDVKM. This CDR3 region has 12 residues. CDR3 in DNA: TGTGCCAGCAGTTACGGGCAGGGTCCCTTCCTCTTC. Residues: CASSYGQGPFLF.

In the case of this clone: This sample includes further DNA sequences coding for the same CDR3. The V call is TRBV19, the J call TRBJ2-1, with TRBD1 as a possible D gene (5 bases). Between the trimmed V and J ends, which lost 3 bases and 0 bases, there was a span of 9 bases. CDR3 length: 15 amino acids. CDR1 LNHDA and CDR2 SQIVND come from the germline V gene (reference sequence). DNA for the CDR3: TGTGCCAGTAGTATCGACAGAAGCTCCTACAATGAGCAGTTCTTC. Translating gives CASSIDRSSYNEQFF.

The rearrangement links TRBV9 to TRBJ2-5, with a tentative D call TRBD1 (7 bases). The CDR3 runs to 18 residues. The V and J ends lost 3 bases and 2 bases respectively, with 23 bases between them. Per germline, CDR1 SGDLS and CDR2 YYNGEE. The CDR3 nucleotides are TGTGCCAGCAGCGGACAGGGAGGAGTGTGGACAGAGCAAGAGACCCAGTACTTC. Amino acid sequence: CASSGQGGVWTEQETQYF.